The source of this TCR beta chain is a study of blood T cell repertoires in COVID-19. Study as a whole: PBMCs, B-cell-depleted T cells, or T cells provided the cDNA or gDNA that made up the material.

Seattle's cohort entered during active infection and was followed longitudinally. Authors' methods: Counts of nucleated cells, estimated from reference gene primer amplification, were obtained. The protocol was immunoSEQ multiplex PCR, while the TCRdb copy is restricted to in-frame clones and leaves out a portion. The V and J calls and clone size come from that table; D and trimming were worked out from the DNA. Here the sample spans about 240,000 clones, approximately 80% being singletons. V lost 3 bases and J lost 4, with 16 bases in between. CDR3 length: 16 residues. Germline assignment: CDR1 LNHDA and CDR2 SQIVND (reference sequence).

The receptor comes from a woman over 75 with COVID-19, enrolled during active disease. The chain links TRBV19 to TRBJ1-5; a weak D match, TRBD1 (6 bases). Sequenced: peripheral blood. CDR3 in amino acids: CASSMTGGTPNQPQHF. Here the CDR3 DNA reads TGTGCCAGTAGTATGACGGGGGGCACGCCGAATCAGCCCCAGCATTTT.